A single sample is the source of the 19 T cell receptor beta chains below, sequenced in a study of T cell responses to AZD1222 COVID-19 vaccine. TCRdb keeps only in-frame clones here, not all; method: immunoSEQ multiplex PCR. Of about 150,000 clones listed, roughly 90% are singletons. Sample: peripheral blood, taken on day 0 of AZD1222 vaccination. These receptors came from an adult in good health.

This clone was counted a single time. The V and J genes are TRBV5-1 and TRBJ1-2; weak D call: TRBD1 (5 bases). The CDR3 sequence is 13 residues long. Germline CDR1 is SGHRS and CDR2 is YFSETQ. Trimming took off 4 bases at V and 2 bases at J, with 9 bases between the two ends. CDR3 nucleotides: TGCGCCAGCAGCCTACAGGAAAACTATGGCTACACCTTC. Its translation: CASSLQENYGYTF.

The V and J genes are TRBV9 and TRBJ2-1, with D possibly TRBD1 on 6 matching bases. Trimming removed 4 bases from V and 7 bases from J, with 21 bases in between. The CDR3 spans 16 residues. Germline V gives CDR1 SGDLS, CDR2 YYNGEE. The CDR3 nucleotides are TGTGCCAGCAGCCGACAGACCGGGACATACATTAATGAGCAGTTCTTC. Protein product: CASSRQTGTYINEQFF.

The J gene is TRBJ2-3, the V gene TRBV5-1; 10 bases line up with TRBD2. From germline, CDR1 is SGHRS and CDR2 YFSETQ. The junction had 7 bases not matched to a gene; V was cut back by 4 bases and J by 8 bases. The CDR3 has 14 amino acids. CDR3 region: CASSPPIAGGTQYF. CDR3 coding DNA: TGCGCCAGCAGCCCCCCAATAGCGGGAGGTACGCAGTATTTT.

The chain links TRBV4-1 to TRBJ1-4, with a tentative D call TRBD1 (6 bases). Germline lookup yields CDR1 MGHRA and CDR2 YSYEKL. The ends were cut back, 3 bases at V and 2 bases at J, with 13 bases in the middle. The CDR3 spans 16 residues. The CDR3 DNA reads TGCGCCAGCAGCCATCCCCGGCAGGGGACTAATGAAAAACTGTTTTTT. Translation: CASSHPRQGTNEKLFF.

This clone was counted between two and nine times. The CDR3 nucleotides read TGTGCCAGCAGTTTACGACAGGGGGGACATAGCTCCTACGAGCAGTACTTC. Its protein product is CASSLRQGGHSSYEQYF. V usage is TRBV27 and J usage is TRBJ2-7; 9 bases map to TRBD1. Germline V CDR1 and CDR2: MNHEY, SMNVEV (reference sequence). The CDR3 covers 17 residues. The J segment lost 0 bases and the V segment lost 2 bases, leaving 8 bases of the junction unmatched.

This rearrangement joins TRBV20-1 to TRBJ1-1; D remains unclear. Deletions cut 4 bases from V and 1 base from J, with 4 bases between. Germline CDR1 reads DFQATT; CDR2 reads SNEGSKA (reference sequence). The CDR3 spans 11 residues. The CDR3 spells CSATRNTEAFF. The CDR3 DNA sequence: TGCAGTGCTACTAGGAACACTGAAGCTTTCTTT.

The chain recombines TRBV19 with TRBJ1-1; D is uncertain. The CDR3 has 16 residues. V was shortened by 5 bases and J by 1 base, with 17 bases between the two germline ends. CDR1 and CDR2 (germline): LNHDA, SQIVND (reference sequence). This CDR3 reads CASSWTVRVTNTEAFF. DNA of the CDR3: TGTGCCAGTAGTTGGACGGTCAGAGTGACGAACACTGAAGCTTTCTTT.

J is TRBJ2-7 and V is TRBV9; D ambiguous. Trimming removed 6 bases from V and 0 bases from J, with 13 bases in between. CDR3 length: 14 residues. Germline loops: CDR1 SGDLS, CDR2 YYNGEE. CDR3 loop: CASTLGPSSYEQYF. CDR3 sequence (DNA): TGTGCCAGCACCCTCGGACCCAGCTCCTACGAGCAGTACTTC.

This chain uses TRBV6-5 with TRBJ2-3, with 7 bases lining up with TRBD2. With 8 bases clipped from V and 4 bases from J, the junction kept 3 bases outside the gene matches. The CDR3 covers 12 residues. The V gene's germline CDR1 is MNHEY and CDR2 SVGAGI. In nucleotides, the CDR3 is TGTGCCAGCCTAGCGGTGGCAGATACGCAGTATTTT. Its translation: CASLAVADTQYF.

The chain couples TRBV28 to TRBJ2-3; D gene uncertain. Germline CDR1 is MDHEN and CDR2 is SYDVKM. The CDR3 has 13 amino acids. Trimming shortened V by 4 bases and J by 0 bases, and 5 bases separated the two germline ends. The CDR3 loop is CASSSVSTDTQYF. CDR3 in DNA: TGTGCCAGCAGTTCGGTCAGCACAGATACGCAGTATTTT.

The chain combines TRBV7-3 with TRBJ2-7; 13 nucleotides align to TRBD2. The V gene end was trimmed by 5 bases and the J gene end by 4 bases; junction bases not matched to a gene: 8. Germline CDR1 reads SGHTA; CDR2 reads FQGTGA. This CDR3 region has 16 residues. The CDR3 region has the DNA TGTGCCAGCAGCCGAGACGGACTAGCGGGAGCGTACGAGCAGTACTTC. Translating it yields CASSRDGLAGAYEQYF.

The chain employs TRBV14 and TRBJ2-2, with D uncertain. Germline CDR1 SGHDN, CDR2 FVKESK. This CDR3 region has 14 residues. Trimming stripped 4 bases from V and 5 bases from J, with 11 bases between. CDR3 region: CASSPLRQTGELFF. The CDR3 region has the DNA TGTGCCAGCAGCCCTCTTCGGCAGACCGGGGAGCTGTTTTTT.

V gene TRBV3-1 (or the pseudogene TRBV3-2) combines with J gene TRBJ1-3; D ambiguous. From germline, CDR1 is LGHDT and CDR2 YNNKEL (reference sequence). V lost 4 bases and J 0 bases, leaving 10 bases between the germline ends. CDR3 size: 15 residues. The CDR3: CASSLVGHSGNTIYF. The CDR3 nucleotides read TGTGCCAGCAGCCTCGTAGGTCACTCTGGAAACACCATATATTTT.

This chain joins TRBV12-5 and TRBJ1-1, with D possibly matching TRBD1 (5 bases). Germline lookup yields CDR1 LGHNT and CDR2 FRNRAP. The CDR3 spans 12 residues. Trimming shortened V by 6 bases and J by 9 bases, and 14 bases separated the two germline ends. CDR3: CASGRGLGKAFF. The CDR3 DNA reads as TGTGCTAGTGGGAGGGGTTTGGGGAAAGCTTTCTTT.

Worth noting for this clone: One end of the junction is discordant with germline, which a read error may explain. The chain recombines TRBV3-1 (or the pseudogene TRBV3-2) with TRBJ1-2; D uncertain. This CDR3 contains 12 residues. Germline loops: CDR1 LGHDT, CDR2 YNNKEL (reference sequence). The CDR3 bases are TGTGCCAGCAGCCAAGGGGAATATGACTACACCTTC. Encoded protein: CASSQGEYDYTF.

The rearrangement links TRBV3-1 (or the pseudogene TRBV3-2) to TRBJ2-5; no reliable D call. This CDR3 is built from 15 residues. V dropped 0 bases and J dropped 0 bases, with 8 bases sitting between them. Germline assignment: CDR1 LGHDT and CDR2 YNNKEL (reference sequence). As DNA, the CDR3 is TGTGCCAGCAGCCAAGATCTAGGAAACCAAGAGACCCAGTACTTC. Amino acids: CASSQDLGNQETQYF.

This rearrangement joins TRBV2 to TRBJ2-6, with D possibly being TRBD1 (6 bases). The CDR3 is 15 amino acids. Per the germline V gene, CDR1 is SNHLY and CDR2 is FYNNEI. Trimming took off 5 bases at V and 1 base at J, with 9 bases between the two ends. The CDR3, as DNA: TGTGCCAGCAGTCCACAGGGATCTGGGGCCAACGTCCTGACTTTC. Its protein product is CASSPQGSGANVLTF. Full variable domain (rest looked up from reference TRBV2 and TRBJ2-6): EPEVTQTPSHQVTQMGQEVILRCVPISNHLYFYWYRQILGQKVEFLVSFYNNEISEKSEIFDDQFSVERPDGSNFTLKIRSTKLEDSAMYFCASSPQGSGANVLTFGAGSRLTVL.

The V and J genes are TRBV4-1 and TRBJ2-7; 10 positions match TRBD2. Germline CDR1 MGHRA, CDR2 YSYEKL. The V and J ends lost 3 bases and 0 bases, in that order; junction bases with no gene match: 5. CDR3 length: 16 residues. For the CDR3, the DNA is TGCGCCAGCAGCCAGTCGACTAGCGGGTACTCCTACGAGCAGTACTTC. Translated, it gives CASSQSTSGYSYEQYF.

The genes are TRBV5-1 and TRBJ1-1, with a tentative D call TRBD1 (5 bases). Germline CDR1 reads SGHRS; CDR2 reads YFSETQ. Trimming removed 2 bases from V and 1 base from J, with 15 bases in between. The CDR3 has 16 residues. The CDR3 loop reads CASSFFKGAPNTEAFF. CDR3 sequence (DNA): TGCGCCAGCAGCTTCTTTAAAGGGGCCCCGAACACTGAAGCTTTCTTT. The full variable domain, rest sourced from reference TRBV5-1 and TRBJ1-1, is KAGVTQTPRYLIKTRGQQVTLSCSPISGHRSVSWYQQTPGQGLQFLFEYFSETQRNKGNFPGRFSGRQFSNSRSEMNVSTLELGDSALYLCASSFFKGAPNTEAFFGQGTRLTVV.